This TCR beta chain was recovered during a study of shared clonotypes between healthy human individuals. The study, taken as a whole, reports: Between several donors, naive CD4 clonotypes were shared at a level of around 5.1%.

V lost 0 bases, J lost 4 bases, and 13 bases lay in between. The CDR3 covers 16 residues. In germline, CDR1 is LGHNA, CDR2 YSLEER. Details on this clone: The antigen remains undetermined.

Sorted-subset replicate PCRs used 200 ng DNA, tens of thousands of T cell genomes. Here immunoSEQ multiplex PCR was the method, and the copy in TCRdb shows in-frame clones only, minus some. The repertoire consists of 2 million to 2.5 million clones, with 93% occurring once and the leading ten covering 0.36%. The chain combines TRBV4-3 with TRBJ1-5; a possible D gene is TRBD1 (6 bases). Sequenced material: naive CD4+ T cells from PBMCs. As for subset: CD45RA+ positively selected. This receptor was obtained from a man between 18 and 35 years old in good health. Some clones in this sample may be carry-over from other donors' samples. DNA for the CDR3: TGCGCCAGCAGCCAAGACCCCGGGACACTAAATCAGCCCCAGCATTTT. This codes for CASSQDPGTLNQPQHF.